This entry features one T cell receptor beta chain sequence. The sample is drawn from a study of blood T cell repertoires in COVID-19. Measured with immunoSEQ multiplex PCR; TCRdb has only the in-frame clones, and not every one. Of about 220,000 clones listed, around four fifths are singletons. The CDR3 length is 15 residues. Trimming removed 6 bases from V and 6 bases from J; junction bases left unmatched: 9. CDR1 is MNHEY and CDR2 is SVGAGI in the germline V gene. This clonotype originated in a man between 25 and 39 years old with active or convalescent COVID-19. The source material was peripheral blood. The chain uses TRBV6-5 and TRBJ1-5, with 9 bases fitting TRBD1. The CDR3 loop reads CASSRTGASRQPQHF. The CDR3 DNA is TGTGCCAGCAGCCGGACAGGGGCCTCGCGTCAGCCCCAGCATTTT.